In this sample, the clone carrying this T cell receptor beta chain turned up a few times. This sample was included in a study of identical twins. The CDR3 runs 16 residues. Germline trimming cut 3 bases from V and 1 base from J; bases unmatched to any gene: 7. CDR1 and CDR2 (germline): SGHRS, YFSETQ. TCRdb reanalysed the 5' RACE reads using MiXCR and keeps one entry per CDR3 protein. Found here are about 520,000 distinct CDR3 sequences, 22% of them singletons; the top ten hold around 0.91%. This sample also appeared in a second study, on T cells expressing NK-cell markers.

Sample: CD4+ T cells sorted from blood. The sequence came from a woman between 18 and 29 years old in good health. The chain joins TRBV5-1 to TRBJ2-7; TRBD2 aligns across 10 bases. The CDR3 loop is CASSSDMTSGSYEQYF. CDR3 sequence (DNA): TGCGCCAGCAGCTCCGACATGACTAGCGGGTCCTACGAGCAGTACTTC.